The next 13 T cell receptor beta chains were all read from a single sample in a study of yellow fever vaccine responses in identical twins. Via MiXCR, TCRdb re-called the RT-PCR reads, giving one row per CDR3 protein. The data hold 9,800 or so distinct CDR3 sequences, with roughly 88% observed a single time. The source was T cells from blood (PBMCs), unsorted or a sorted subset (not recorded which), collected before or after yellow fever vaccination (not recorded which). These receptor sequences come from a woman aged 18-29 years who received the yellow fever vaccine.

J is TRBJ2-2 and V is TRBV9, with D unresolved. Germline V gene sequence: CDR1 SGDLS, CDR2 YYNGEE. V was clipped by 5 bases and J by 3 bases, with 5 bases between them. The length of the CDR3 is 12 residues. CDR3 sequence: CASSSDTGELFF. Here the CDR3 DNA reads TGTGCCAGCAGTTCCGACACCGGGGAGCTGTTTTTT.

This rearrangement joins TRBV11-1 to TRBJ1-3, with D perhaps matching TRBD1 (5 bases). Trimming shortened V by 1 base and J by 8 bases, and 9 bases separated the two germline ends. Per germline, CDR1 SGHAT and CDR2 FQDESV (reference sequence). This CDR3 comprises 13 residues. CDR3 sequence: CASSLEMGDTIYF. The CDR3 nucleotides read TGTGCCAGCAGCTTAGAAATGGGGGACACCATATATTTT.

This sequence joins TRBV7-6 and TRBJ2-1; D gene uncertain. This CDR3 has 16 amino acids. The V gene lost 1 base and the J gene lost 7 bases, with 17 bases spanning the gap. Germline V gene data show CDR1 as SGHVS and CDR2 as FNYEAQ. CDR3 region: CASSLEVHYPGNEQFF. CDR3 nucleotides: TGTGCCAGCAGCTTAGAGGTACATTATCCGGGTAATGAGCAGTTCTTC.

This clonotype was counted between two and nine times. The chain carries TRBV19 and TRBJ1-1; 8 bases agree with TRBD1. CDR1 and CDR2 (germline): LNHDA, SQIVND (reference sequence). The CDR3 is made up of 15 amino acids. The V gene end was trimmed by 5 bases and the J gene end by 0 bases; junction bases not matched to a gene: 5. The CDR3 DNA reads TGTGCCAGTAGTTGGCAGGGGGCAATGAACACTGAAGCTTTCTTT. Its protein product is CASSWQGAMNTEAFF.

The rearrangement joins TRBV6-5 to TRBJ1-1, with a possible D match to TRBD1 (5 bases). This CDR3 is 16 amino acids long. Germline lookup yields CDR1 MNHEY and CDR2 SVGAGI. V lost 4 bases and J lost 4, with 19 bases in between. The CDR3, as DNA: TGTGCCAGCAGTTGGGGTGGGGCAATGGCGACCACTGAAGCTTTCTTT. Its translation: CASSWGGAMATTEAFF.

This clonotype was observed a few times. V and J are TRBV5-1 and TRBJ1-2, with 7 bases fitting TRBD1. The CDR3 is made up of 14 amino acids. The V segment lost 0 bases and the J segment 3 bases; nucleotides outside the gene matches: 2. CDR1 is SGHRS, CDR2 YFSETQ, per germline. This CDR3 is CASSLEGTDYGYTF. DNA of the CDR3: TGCGCCAGCAGCTTGGAGGGGACAGACTATGGCTACACCTTC.

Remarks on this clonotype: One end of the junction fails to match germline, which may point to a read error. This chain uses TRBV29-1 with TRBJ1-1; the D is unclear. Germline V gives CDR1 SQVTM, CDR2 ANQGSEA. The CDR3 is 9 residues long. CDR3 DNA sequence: TGCAGCGTTGATACGTCCCCGGACTTT. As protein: CSVDTSPDF.

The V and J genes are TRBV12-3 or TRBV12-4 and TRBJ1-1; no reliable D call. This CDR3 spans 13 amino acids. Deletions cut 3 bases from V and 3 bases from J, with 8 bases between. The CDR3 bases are TGTGCCAGCAGTTTTGGGCCTGACACTGAAGCTTTCTTT. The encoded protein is CASSFGPDTEAFF.

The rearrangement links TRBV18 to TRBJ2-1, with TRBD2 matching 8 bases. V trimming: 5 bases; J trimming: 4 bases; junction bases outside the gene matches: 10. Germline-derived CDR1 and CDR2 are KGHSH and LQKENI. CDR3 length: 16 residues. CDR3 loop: CASSSQAGDGYNEQFF. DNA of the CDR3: TGTGCCAGCTCATCCCAAGCGGGAGATGGGTACAATGAGCAGTTCTTC.

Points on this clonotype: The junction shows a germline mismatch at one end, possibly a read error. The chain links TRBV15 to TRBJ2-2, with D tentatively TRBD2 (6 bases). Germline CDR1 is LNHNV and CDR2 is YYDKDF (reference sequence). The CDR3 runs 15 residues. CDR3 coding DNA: TGTTCCACCTACACCCGGCTAGCGTCTTCTGGGGAGCTGTTTTTT. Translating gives CSTYTRLASSGELFF.

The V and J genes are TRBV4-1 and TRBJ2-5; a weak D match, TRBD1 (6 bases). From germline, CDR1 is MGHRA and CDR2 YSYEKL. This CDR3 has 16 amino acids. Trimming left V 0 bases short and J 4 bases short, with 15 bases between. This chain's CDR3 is CASSQEQQGPRETQYF. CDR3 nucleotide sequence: TGCGCCAGCAGCCAAGAGCAACAGGGTCCTCGAGAGACCCAGTACTTC.

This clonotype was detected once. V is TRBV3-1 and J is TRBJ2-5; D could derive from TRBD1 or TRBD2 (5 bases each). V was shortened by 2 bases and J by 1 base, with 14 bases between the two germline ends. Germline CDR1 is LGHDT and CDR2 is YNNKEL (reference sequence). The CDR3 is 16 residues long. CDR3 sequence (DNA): TGTGCCAGCAGCCAATACCGGGGCTGGGGCCAAGAGACCCAGTACTTC. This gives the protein CASSQYRGWGQETQYF.

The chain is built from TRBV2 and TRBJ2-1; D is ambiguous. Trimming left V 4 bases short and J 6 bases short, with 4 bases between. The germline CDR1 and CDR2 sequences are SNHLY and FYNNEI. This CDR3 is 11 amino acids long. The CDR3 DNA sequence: TGTGCCAGCAGTGCTGCCAATGAGCAGTTCTTC. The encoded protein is CASSAANEQFF.